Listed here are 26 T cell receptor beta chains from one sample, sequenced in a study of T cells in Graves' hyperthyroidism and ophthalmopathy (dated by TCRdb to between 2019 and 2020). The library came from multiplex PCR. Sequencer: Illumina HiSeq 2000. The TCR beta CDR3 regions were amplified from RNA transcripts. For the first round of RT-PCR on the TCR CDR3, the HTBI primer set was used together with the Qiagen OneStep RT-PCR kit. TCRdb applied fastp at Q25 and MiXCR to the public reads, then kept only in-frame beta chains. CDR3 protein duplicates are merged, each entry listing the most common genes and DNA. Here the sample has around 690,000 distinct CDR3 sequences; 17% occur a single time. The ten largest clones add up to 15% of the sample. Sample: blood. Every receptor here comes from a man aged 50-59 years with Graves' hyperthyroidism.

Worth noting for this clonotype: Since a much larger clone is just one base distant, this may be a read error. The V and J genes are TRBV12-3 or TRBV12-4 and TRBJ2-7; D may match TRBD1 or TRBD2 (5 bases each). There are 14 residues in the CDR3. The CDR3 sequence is CACRRGANTYEQYF. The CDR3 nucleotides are TGTGCCTGCAGACGAGGGGCAAATACCTACGAGCAGTACTTC.

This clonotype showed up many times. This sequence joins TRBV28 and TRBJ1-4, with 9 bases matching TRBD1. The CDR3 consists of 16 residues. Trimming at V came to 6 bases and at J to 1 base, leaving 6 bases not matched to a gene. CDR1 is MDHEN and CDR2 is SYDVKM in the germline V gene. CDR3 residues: CASSPGQGKTNEKLFF. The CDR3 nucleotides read TGTGCCAGCAGCCCGGGACAGGGAAAAACTAATGAAAAACTGTTTTTT.

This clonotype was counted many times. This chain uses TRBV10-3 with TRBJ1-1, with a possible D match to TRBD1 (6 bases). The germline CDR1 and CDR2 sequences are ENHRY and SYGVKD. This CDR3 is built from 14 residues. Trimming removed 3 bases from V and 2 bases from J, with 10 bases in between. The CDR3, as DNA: TGTGCCATCAGTGACCGGACAGTCAACACTGAAGCTTTCTTT. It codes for CAISDRTVNTEAFF.

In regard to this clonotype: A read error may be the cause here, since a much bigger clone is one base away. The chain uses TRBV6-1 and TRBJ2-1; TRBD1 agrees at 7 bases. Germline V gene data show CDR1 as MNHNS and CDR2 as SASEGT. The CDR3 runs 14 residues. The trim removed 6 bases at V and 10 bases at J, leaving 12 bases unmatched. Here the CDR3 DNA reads TGTGCCAGCAGCCCCCGGGACAGTCGCTACGAGCAGTTCTTC. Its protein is CASSPRDSRYEQFF.

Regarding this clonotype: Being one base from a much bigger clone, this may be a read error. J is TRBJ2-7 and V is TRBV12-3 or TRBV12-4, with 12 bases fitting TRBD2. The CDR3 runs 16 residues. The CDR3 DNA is TGTGCCAGCAGTCGAAAACTAGCGGGAGGTTCCTACGAGCGGTACTTC. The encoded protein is CASSRKLAGGSYERYF.

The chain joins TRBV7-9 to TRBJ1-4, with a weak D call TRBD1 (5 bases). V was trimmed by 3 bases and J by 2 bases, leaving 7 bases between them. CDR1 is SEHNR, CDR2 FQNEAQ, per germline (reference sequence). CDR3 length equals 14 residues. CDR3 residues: CASSLTDTNEKLFF. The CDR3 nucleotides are TGTGCCAGCAGCTTGACAGATACTAATGAAAAACTGTTTTTT.

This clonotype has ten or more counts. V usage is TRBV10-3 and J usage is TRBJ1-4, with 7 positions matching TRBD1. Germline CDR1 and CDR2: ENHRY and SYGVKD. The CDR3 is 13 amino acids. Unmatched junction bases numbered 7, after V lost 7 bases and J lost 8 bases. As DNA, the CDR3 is TGTGCCATCACCTCCGGCAGGGGGGAAAAACTGTTTTTT. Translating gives CAITSGRGEKLFF.

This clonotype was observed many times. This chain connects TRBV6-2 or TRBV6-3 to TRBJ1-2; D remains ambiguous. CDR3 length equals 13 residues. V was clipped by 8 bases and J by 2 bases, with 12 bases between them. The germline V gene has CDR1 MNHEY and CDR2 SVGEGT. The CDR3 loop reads CASGEQINYGYTF. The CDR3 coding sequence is TGTGCCAGCGGCGAACAGATCAACTATGGCTACACCTTC.

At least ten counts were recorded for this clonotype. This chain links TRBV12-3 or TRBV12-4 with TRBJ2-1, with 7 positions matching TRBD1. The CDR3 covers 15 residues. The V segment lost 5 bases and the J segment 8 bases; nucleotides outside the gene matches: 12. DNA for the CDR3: TGTGCCAGCAGTCCACTTGTGGGACAGAACCATGAGCAGTTCTTC. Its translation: CASSPLVGQNHEQFF.

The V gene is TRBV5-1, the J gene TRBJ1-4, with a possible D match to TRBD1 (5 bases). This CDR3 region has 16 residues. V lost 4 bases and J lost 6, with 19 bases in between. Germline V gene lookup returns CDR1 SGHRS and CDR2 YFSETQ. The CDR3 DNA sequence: TGCGCCAGCAGCACCACAGTGGGGGGACTGGATGAAAAACTGTTTTTT. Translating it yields CASSTTVGGLDEKLFF.

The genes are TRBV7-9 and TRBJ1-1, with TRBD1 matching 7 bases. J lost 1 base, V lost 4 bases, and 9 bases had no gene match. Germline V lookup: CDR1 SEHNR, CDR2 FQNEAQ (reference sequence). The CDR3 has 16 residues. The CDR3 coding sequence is TGTGCCAGCAGCTCTCGACAGGGCAGTGGGAACACTGAAGCTTTCTTT. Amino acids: CASSSRQGSGNTEAFF. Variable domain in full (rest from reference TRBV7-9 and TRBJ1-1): DTGVSQNPRHKITKRGQNVTFRCDPISEHNRLYWYRQTLGQGPEFLTYFQNEAQLEKSRLLSDRFSAERPKGSFSTLEIQRTEQGDSAMYLCASSSRQGSGNTEAFFGQGTRLTVV.

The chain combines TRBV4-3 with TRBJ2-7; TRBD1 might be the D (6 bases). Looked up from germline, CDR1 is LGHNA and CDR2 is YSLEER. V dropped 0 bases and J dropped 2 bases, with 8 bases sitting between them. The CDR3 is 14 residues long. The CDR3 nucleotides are TGCGCCAGCAGCCAAGACCGGGACACCTACGAGCAGTACTTC. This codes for CASSQDRDTYEQYF.

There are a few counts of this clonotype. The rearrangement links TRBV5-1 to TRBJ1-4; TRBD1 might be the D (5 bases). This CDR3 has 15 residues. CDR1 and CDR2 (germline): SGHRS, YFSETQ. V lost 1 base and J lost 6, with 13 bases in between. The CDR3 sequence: CASSLSGGDYEKLFF. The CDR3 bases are TGCGCCAGCAGCTTGTCGGGAGGGGATTATGAAAAACTGTTTTTT.

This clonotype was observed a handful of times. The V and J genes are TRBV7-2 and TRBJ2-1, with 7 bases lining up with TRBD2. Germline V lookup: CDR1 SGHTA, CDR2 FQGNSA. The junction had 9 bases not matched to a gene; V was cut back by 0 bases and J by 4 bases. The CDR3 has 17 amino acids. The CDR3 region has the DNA TGTGCCAGCAGCTTAGCAAGGGCTGGCGGGGGATACAATGAGCAGTTCTTC. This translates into CASSLARAGGGYNEQFF. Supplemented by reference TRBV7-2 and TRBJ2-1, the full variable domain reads GAGVSQSPSNKVTEKGKDVELRCDPISGHTALYWYRQSLGQGLEFLIYFQGNSAPDKSGLPSDRFSAERTGGSVSTLTIQRTQQEDSAVYLCASSLARAGGGYNEQFFGPGTRLTVL.

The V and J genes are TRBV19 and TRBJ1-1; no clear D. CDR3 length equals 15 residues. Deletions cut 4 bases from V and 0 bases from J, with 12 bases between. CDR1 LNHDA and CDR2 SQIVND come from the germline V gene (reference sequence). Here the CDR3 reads CASSTQWLLNTEAFF. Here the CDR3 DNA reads TGTGCCAGTAGTACTCAATGGCTTCTGAACACTGAAGCTTTCTTT.

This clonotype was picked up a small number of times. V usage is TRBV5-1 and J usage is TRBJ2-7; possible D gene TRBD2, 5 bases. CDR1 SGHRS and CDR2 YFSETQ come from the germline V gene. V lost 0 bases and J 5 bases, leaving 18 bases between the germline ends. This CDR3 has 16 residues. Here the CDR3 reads CASSLGGSPAGHEQYF. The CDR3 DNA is TGCGCCAGCAGCTTGGGTGGGAGCCCCGCTGGCCACGAGCAGTACTTC.

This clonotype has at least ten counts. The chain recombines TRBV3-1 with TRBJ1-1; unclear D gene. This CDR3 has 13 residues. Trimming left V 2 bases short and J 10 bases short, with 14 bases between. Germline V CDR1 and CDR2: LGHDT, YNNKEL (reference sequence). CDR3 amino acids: CASSQPGVRLAFF. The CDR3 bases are TGTGCCAGCAGCCAACCTGGGGTGAGATTAGCTTTCTTT.

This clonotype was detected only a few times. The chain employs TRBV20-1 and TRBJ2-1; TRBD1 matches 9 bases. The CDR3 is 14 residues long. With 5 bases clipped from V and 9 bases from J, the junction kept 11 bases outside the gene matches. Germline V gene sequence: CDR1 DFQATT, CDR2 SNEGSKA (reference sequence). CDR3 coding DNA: TGCAGTGCTGAACCGGGACAGGGCTTATCTGAGCAGTTCTTC. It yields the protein CSAEPGQGLSEQFF.

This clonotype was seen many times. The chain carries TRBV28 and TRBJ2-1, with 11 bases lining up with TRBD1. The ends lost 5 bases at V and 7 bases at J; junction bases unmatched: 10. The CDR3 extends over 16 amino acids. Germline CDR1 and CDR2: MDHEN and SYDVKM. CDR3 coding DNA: TGTGCCAGCAGTGTCCCACGGACAGGGGGCTTAAATGAGCAGTTCTTC. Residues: CASSVPRTGGLNEQFF.

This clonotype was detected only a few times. The CDR3 here is CASSPGDSGNQPQHF. CDR3 sequence (DNA): TGCGCCAGCAGCCCAGGGGATTCGGGCAATCAGCCCCAGCATTTT. The chain employs TRBV5-1 and TRBJ1-5; perhaps TRBD1 as D (6 bases). CDR1 and CDR2 (germline): SGHRS, YFSETQ. There are 15 residues in the CDR3. Deletions cut 4 bases from V and 2 bases from J, with 13 bases between.

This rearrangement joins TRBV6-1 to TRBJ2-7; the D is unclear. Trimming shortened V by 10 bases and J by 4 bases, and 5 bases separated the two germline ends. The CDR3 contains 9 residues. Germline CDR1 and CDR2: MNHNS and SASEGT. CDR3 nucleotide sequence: TGTGCCAACGATTACGAGCAGTACTTC. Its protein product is CANDYEQYF.

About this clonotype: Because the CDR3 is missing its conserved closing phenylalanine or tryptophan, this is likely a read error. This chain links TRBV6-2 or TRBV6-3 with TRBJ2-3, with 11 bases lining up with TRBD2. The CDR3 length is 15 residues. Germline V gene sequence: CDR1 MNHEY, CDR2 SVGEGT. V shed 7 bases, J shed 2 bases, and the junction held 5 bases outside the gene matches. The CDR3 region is CASIAGGPLTDTQYL. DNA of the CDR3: TGTGCCAGCATAGCGGGAGGGCCCCTCACAGATACGCAGTATCTT.

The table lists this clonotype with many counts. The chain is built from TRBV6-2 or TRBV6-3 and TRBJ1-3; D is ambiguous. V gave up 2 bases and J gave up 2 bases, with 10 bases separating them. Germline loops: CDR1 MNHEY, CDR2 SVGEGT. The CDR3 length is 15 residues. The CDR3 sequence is CASSYDGVAGNTIYF. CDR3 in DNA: TGTGCCAGCAGTTACGACGGAGTGGCTGGAAACACCATATATTTT.

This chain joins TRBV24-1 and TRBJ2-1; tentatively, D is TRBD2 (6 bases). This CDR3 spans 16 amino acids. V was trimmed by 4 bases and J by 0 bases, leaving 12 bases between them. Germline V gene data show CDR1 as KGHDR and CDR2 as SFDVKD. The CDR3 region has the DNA TGTGCCACCAGTGAGCGGATAGCGGCCTCCTACAATGAGCAGTTCTTC. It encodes CATSERIAASYNEQFF.

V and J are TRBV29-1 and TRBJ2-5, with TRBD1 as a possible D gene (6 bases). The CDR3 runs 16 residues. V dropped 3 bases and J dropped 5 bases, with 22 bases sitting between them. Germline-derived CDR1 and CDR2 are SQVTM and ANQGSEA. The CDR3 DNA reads TGCAGCGTTGATCGGGTAGAAGGGGGTATGGAGGAGACCCAGTACTTC. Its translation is CSVDRVEGGMEETQYF.

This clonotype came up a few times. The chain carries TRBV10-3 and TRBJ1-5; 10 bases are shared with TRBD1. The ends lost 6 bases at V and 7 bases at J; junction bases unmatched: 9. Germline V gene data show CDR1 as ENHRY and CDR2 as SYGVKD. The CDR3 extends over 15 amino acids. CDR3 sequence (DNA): TGTGCCATCAGCGAGGGACAGGGGTCCGAGCAGCCCCAGCATTTT. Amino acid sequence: CAISEGQGSEQPQHF.